This T cell receptor beta chain was found in a study of blood T cells in healthy people across ages. In its sample, this clonotype was seen a few times. A J-beta primer mix and a sample-barcoded 5' primer were used in a second PCR of about 7 to 12 cycles. TCRdb re-derived calls from the 5' RACE reads in MiXCR, one entry per CDR3 protein. The sample has 1.8 million or so distinct CDR3 sequences, 30% to 40% seen once. This clonotype was obtained from a human donor in good health. Sequencing input: blood.

The CDR3 reads CATSPGQSYGYTF. The CDR3 DNA follows: TGTGCCACCAGTCCGGGACAGTCCTATGGCTACACCTTC. The gene calls are TRBV24-1 and TRBJ1-2; TRBD1 matches at 7 bases. Germline V gene data show CDR1 as KGHDR and CDR2 as SFDVKD. Trimming at V came to 6 bases and at J to 4 bases, leaving 4 bases not matched to a gene. CDR3 length: 13 residues.